These 14 T cell receptor beta chains were sequenced from one sample in a study of tumor and adjacent non-tumor tissue in lung cancer. The library came from three nested PCR rounds adapted from ARM-PCR protocols. In TCRdb, the multiplex PCR reads were re-called with MiXCR into one record per CDR3 protein. Of 200,000 or so distinct CDR3 sequences listed, 60% to 75% were seen once; the top ten hold about 25%. RNA was extracted from bulk tissue without any cell sorting. Sequenced material: lung tumor tissue. Every receptor here comes from a man aged 60-69 years with non-small cell lung cancer.

In the case of this clonotype: An end of the junction differs from the germline gene, which may be a read error. The genes are TRBV6-6 and TRBJ2-1; D may be TRBD1 or TRBD2 (5 bases each). CDR1 and CDR2 (germline): MNHNY, SVGAGI (reference sequence). The CDR3 totals 16 residues. The CDR3 DNA reads as TGTGTCAGCAGTTTAGCACCCTGGACGGGGCGTAATGAGCAGTTCTTC. Residues: CVSSLAPWTGRNEQFF.

As for this clonotype: The CDR3 end shows no conserved phenylalanine or tryptophan, and so a read error is likely. The chain joins TRBV4-1 to TRBJ2-1, with TRBD1 identical over 9 bases. Per the germline V gene, CDR1 is MGHRA and CDR2 is YSYEKL. This CDR3 is 15 amino acids long. Trimming took 4 bases from V and 6 from J; bases not matched to a gene: 7. The CDR3 reads CASSRGTGSGNEQFI. For the CDR3, the DNA is TGCGCCAGCAGCCGCGGGACAGGGAGTGGCAATGAGCAGTTCATC.

This clonotype was seen a few times. At one boundary the junction diverges from the germline segment, which might be a read error. The V gene is TRBV6-5, the J gene TRBJ1-2, with no clear D. The V gene's germline CDR1 is MNHEY and CDR2 SVGAGI. The CDR3 extends over 14 amino acids. CDR3 protein: CTSSYRGSNYGYTF. CDR3 DNA: TGTACCAGCAGTTACCGTGGCTCCAACTATGGCTACACCTTC.

The chain joins TRBV2 to TRBJ1-2, with a possible D match to TRBD1 (5 bases). Germline-derived CDR1 and CDR2 are SNHLY and FYNNEI. V shed 2 bases and J shed 0 bases, with 10 bases lying between them. The CDR3 has 15 amino acids. This CDR3 is CASSERVDTNYGYTF. CDR3 nucleotides: TGTGCCAGCAGTGAAAGGGTGGACACTAACTATGGCTACACCTTC.

This clonotype appeared a few times. This chain uses TRBV5-6 with TRBJ2-1, with TRBD2 matching 15 bases. This CDR3 is built from 15 residues. CDR1 and CDR2 (germline): SGHDT, YYEEEE. V lost 4 bases, J lost 8 bases, and 4 bases stayed unmatched. For the CDR3, the DNA is TGTGCCAGCAGCCGTCGGACTAGCGGGAGGGATGAGCAGTTCTTC. Translating it yields CASSRRTSGRDEQFF. Complete variable domain (other parts from reference TRBV5-6 and TRBJ2-1): DAGVTQSPTHLIKTRGQQVTLRCSPKSGHDTVSWYQQALGQGPQFIFQYYEEEERQRGNFPDRFSGHQFPNYSSELNVNALLLGDSALYLCASSRRTSGRDEQFFGPGTRLTVL.

In this sample, this clonotype turned up many times. V and J are TRBV4-1 and TRBJ2-1, with 11 bases matching TRBD2. CDR3 length: 18 residues. Per germline, CDR1 MGHRA and CDR2 YSYEKL. The V and J ends lost 6 bases and 0 bases, in that order; junction bases with no gene match: 10. The CDR3 DNA reads as TGCGCCAGCAGACGGACTAGCGGGTCCGGCACCTCCTACAATGAGCAGTTCTTC. Translation gives CASRRTSGSGTSYNEQFF.

The V call is TRBV11-2, the J call TRBJ2-6; D gene uncertain. The V end lost 1 base, the J end lost 3 bases, and 19 bases lay between the germline ends. CDR1 and CDR2 (germline): SGHAT, FQNNGV. The CDR3 totals 19 residues. The CDR3 sequence is CASSLVLKARPFGANVLTF. The CDR3 coding sequence is TGTGCCAGCAGCTTAGTTCTAAAGGCCAGGCCCTTTGGGGCCAACGTCCTGACTTTC.

Comment on this clonotype: The final CDR3 position lacks the conserved phenylalanine or tryptophan, pointing to a likely read error. The chain recombines TRBV5-4 with TRBJ2-5; the D gene is possibly TRBD2 (6 bases). CDR1 and CDR2 from the germline V gene are SGHNT and YYREEE (reference sequence). The CDR3 covers 15 residues. The CDR3 spells CASSLDRGGQETQYI. In DNA, the CDR3 is TGTGCCAGCAGTTTGGATAGGGGAGGCCAAGAGACCCAGTACATC.

The rearrangement uses TRBV6-5 and TRBJ2-7; D may be TRBD1 or TRBD2 (5 bases each). Germline CDR1 is MNHEY and CDR2 is SVGAGI. This CDR3 comprises 15 residues. In DNA, the CDR3 is TGTGCAATCGGCAATGGGGGAGTCACTCGTTACGAGCAGTACTTC. This encodes CAIGNGGVTRYEQYF.

The chain couples TRBV7-9 to TRBJ2-3; 11 bases are shared with TRBD2. The CDR3 consists of 15 residues. CDR1 SEHNR and CDR2 FQNEAQ come from the germline V gene (reference sequence). V shed 1 base, J shed 3 bases, and the junction held 0 bases outside the gene matches. The chain's CDR3 is CASSLGTSGTDTQYF. The CDR3, as DNA: TGTGCCAGCAGCTTAGGGACTAGCGGGACAGATACGCAGTATTTT.

This clonotype appeared a few times. This chain uses TRBV20-1 with TRBJ1-2; TRBD1 agrees at 7 bases. V shed 6 bases, J shed 10 bases, and the junction held 14 bases outside the gene matches. Germline V CDR1 and CDR2: DFQATT, SNEGSKA (reference sequence). This CDR3 has 13 amino acids. CDR3 DNA: TGCAGTGCCTTTAACAGGGCAGGGGGTGACTACACCTTC. Amino acids: CSAFNRAGGDYTF.

About this clonotype: The junction does not match germline at one end; this may be a read error. The chain uses TRBV11-2 and TRBJ2-1; unclear D gene. The CDR3 is made up of 14 amino acids. Germline lookup yields CDR1 SGHAT and CDR2 FQNNGV. CDR3 sequence reads: CASSLGRAYNGQFF. The CDR3 coding sequence is TGTGCTAGTAGCCTAGGACGAGCCTACAATGGGCAGTTCTTC.

This clonotype appeared a few times. The chain couples TRBV7-2 to TRBJ2-7; 9 bases line up with TRBD2. This CDR3 is built from 15 residues. With 2 bases clipped from V and 2 bases from J, the junction kept 4 bases outside the gene matches. CDR1 and CDR2 from the germline V gene are SGHTA and FQGNSA. The DNA of the CDR3 is TGTGCCAGCAGCTTACTACTAGCGGGCACCTACGAGCAGTACTTC. As protein: CASSLLLAGTYEQYF.

For this clonotype: The junction and the germline gene differ at one end; a read error may be behind it. This chain connects TRBV20-1 to TRBJ2-6; possibly TRBD2 for D (5 bases). This CDR3 is 15 amino acids long. Germline V gene sequence: CDR1 DFQATT, CDR2 SNEGSKA (reference sequence). CDR3: CSATTAGSEANVLTF. For the CDR3, the DNA is TGTAGTGCTACGACTGCGGGCTCTGAGGCCAACGTCCTGACTTTC.